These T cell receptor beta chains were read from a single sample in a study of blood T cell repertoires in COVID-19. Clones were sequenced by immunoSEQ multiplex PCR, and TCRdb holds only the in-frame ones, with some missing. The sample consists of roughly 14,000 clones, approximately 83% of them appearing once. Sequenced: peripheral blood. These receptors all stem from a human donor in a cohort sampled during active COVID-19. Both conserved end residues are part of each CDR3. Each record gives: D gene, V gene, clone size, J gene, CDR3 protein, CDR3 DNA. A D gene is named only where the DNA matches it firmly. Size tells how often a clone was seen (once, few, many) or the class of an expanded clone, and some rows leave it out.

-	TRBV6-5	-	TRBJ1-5	CASSLQHYSNQPQHF	TGTGCCAGCAGTCTACAGCATTATAGCAATCAGCCCCAGCATTTT
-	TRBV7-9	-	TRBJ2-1	CASSYQGSYNEQFF	TGTGCCAGCAGCTACCAGGGTTCCTACAATGAGCAGTTCTTC
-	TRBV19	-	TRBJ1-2	CASSYTGSGYGYTF	TGTGCCAGTAGTTATACAGGTTCTGGGTATGGCTACACCTTC
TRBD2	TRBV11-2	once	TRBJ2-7	CASSSLASGNYEQYF	TGTGCCAGCAGCTCCCTGGCTAGCGGAAACTACGAGCAGTACTTC
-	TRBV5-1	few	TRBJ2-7	CASSRGQIYEQYF	TGCGCCAGCAGTCGAGGACAGATCTACGAGCAGTACTTC
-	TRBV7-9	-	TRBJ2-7	CASSLDFPSYEQYF	TGTGCCAGCAGCCTTGACTTTCCCTCCTACGAGCAGTACTTC
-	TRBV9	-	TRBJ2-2	CASSVVARGNTGELFF	TGTGCCAGCAGCGTAGTCGCGCGGGGAAACACCGGGGAGCTGTTTTTT
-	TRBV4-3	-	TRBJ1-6	CASSQEQQLNSPLHF	TGCGCCAGCAGCCAAGAACAACAGTTGAATTCACCCCTCCACTTT
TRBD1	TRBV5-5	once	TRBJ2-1	CASSFWRTGNEQFF	TGTGCCAGCAGCTTCTGGCGGACAGGTAATGAGCAGTTCTTC
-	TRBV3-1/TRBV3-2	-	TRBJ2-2	CASSLANTGELFF	TGTGCCAGCAGCCTGGCCAACACCGGGGAGCTGTTTTTT
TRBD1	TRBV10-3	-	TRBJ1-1	CAIRETTGGGGAFF	TGTGCCATCAGGGAAACAACAGGGGGCGGTGGGGCTTTCTTT
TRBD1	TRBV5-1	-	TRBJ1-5	CASSLGQGHQPQHF	TGCGCCAGCAGCTTGGGACAGGGGCATCAGCCCCAGCATTTT
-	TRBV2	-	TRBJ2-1	CASSEQGYEQFF	TGTGCCAGCAGTGAACAGGGCTATGAGCAGTTCTTC
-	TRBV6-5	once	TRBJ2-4	CASSYSAGAKNIQYF	TGTGCCAGCAGTTACTCGGCAGGGGCCAAAAACATTCAGTACTTC
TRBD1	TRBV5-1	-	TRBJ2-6	CASSLKGAGGANVLTF	TGCGCCAGCAGCTTGAAGGGGGCAGGTGGGGCCAACGTCCTGACTTTC
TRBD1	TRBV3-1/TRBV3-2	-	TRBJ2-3	CASSLGTGWTDTQYF	TGTGCCAGCAGCCTGGGGACAGGTTGGACAGATACGCAGTATTTT
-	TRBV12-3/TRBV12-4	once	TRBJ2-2	CASRRLNTGELFF	TGTGCCAGCAGGCGACTGAACACCGGGGAGCTGTTTTTT
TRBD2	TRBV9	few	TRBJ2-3	CASSPRLGLAGEKSDTQYF	TGTGCCAGCAGCCCCAGATTAGGACTAGCGGGGGAGAAATCAGATACGCAGTATTTT
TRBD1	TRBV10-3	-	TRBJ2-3	CATHRQGASDTQYF	TGTGCCACCCACCGACAGGGGGCATCTGATACGCAGTATTTT
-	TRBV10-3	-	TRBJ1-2	CATLLPTGDYGYTF	TGTGCCACCCTACTACCGACGGGGGACTATGGCTACACCTTC